This T cell receptor beta chain was recorded in a study of CD8+ T cells in alopecia areata. Whole-study findings and limits: Patients showed less clear TCR sequence sharing than mice, possibly partly because of HLA diversity. Tofacitinib significantly decreased scalp clonality and expanded CD8+ clones among top 100. Across lesional scalp, and particularly alopecia totalis/universalis, clonality surpassed that of normal scalp.

The length of the CDR3 is 15 residues. V lost 0 bases to trimming and J lost 0 bases, with 7 bases between them. Germline CDR1 is SGHRS and CDR2 is YFSETQ. The treatment here: oral pan-JAK inhibitor, 5-10 mg twice daily. PBMCs, the starting material, were the source of sorted CD4+ and CD8+ T cells. Comment on this clone: Antigen unknown. The sample contains more than one DNA sequence encoding this CDR3.

cDNA serving as the sequencing template came from extracted, reverse transcribed RNA. Sequencing used immunoSEQ multiplex PCR; TCRdb keeps in-frame clones, though not all of them. The sample has nearly 200,000 clones; about three fifths are singletons. The sequence was obtained from a human donor with alopecia areata. The rearrangement uses TRBV5-1 and TRBJ2-1; D is ambiguous. Source: CD4+ T cells sorted from blood, taken at week 24, from a patient treated with tofacitinib. CDR3 loop: CASSLGTASYNEQFF. The CDR3 coding sequence is TGCGCCAGCAGCTTGGGAACGGCCTCCTACAATGAGCAGTTCTTC. Looking up the rest from reference TRBV5-1 and TRBJ2-1 gives the full variable domain: KAGVTQTPRYLIKTRGQQVTLSCSPISGHRSVSWYQQTPGQGLQFLFEYFSETQRNKGNFPGRFSGRQFSNSRSEMNVSTLELGDSALYLCASSLGTASYNEQFFGPGTRLTVL.